These T cell receptor beta chains were read from a single sample in a study of shared clonotypes between healthy human individuals. Produced via immunoSEQ multiplex PCR; TCRdb's table is partial and in-frame only. The sample includes 2,100,000 or so clones, nearly 97% seen only once; the top ten take around 0.13%. Sequencing input: naive CD4+ T cells sorted from blood. The receptor set was obtained from a man between 18 and 35 years old in good health. The CDR3 runs from the conserved cysteine through the conserved F or W. The order of the fields is J gene, V gene, CDR3 protein.

j_gene: TRBJ1-5; v_gene: TRBV5-4; CDR3aa: CASSLGGPDQPQHF
j_gene: TRBJ2-5; v_gene: TRBV7-6; CDR3aa: CASSTRTGWQTQYF
j_gene: TRBJ1-4; v_gene: TRBV6-5; CDR3aa: CASSYGQGYEKLFF
j_gene: TRBJ2-5; v_gene: TRBV10-3; CDR3aa: CASGTDQETQYF
j_gene: TRBJ1-5; v_gene: TRBV28; CDR3aa: CASLGGVTRNQPQHF
j_gene: TRBJ2-7; v_gene: TRBV5-6; CDR3aa: CASSLASTVEYF
j_gene: TRBJ1-5; v_gene: TRBV25-1; CDR3aa: CASSSTGSNQPQHF
j_gene: TRBJ2-5; v_gene: TRBV15; CDR3aa: CATSRDLTSVTQETQYF
j_gene: TRBJ2-3; v_gene: TRBV14; CDR3aa: CASSPLPGLAGATDTQYF
j_gene: TRBJ1-5; v_gene: TRBV6-1; CDR3aa: CASSGSGNSNQPQHF
j_gene: TRBJ2-2; v_gene: TRBV7-2; CDR3aa: CASSFDFLGELFF
j_gene: TRBJ2-7; v_gene: TRBV28; CDR3aa: CASSETSYEQYF
j_gene: TRBJ1-2; v_gene: TRBV6-6; CDR3aa: CASSYFGANYGYTF
j_gene: TRBJ2-2; v_gene: TRBV5-1; CDR3aa: CASSLGSTGELFF
j_gene: TRBJ1-2; v_gene: TRBV10-3; CDR3aa: CAIRMGQGVYGYTF
j_gene: TRBJ1-6; v_gene: TRBV10-3; CDR3aa: CATGTGRQVSYNSPLHF
j_gene: TRBJ1-4; v_gene: TRBV10-3; CDR3aa: CAISVLPWTDATNEKLFF
j_gene: TRBJ2-4; v_gene: TRBV2; CDR3aa: CASIMDRGEKGIQYF